This T cell receptor (beta chain) emerged from a study of PD-1 blockade in classical Hodgkin lymphoma. Findings of the study overall: Newly diagnosed patients had baseline TCR diversity that was reportedly lower than that of healthy donors. The study found complete responders had baseline diversity similar to newly diagnosed patients.

On this clone itself: Antigen unknown.

TCRdb's table, derived via immunoSEQ multiplex PCR, lists solely in-frame clones and lacks some. This table holds 12,000 to 15,000 clones, around 82% found once. Every patient relapsed after autologous stem cell transplantation, and brentuximab vedotin exposure varied. Relapsed/refractory classical Hodgkin lymphoma patients had complete, partial or progressive responses. The sequence came from a human donor with classical Hodgkin lymphoma. Sequenced here: peripheral blood mononuclear cells (PBMCs), sampled at baseline.

The CDR3 loop is CASRESRELSNQPQHF. The CDR3 DNA reads as TGTGCCAGTAGGGAATCCAGGGAGCTTAGCAATCAGCCCCAGCATTTT. V usage is TRBV19 and J usage is TRBJ1-5; possibly TRBD1 for D (5 bases). V gave up 6 bases and J gave up 0 bases, with 15 bases separating them. CDR3 length: 16 residues. Germline CDR1 LNHDA, CDR2 SQIVND (reference sequence). The entire variable domain, with the rest obtained from reference TRBV19 and TRBJ1-5, is as follows: DGGITQSPKYLFRKEGQNVTLSCEQNLNHDAMYWYRQDPGQGLRLIYYSQIVNDFQKGDIAEGYSVSREKKESFPLTVTSAQKNPTAFYLCASRESRELSNQPQHFGDGTRLSIL.